The T cell receptor (beta chain) described here comes from a study of Graves' ophthalmopathy and Graves' hyperthyroidism. The TCR beta CDR3 regions underwent amplification from RNA transcripts. Second-round multiplex PCR came after first-round RT-PCR with HTBI primers. TCRdb passed the multiplex PCR reads through MiXCR, listing each CDR3 protein once. Of almost 750,000 distinct CDR3 sequences listed, 40% are singletons. PBMCs were density-gradient isolated from around 10 ml fresh blood. Germline V gene sequence: CDR1 DFQATT, CDR2 SNEGSKA (reference sequence). V lost 3 bases to trimming and J lost 6 bases; unmatched junction nucleotides: 11. CDR3 length equals 16 residues. A word on this clonotype: Its antigen is not known.

General study points: With around 88% sensitivity and more than 75% specificity, a 13-signature model separated ophthalmopathy from stable hyperthyroidism. Detected in blood as well were most expanded thyroid clonotypes with frequency above 0.001.

The chain employs TRBV20-1 and TRBJ1-4; 9 bases match TRBD1. The sequence was obtained from an adult man with Graves' ophthalmopathy. The sequenced sample was peripheral blood. The CDR3 DNA reads TGCAGTGCTAGGTTCCACTCGTGGACAGGGGATGAAAAACTGTTTTTT. This codes for CSARFHSWTGDEKLFF.